The sample holds one count of the clone carrying this T cell receptor (beta chain). As yet, its antigen is unknown. The sample belongs to a study of Ad26.COV2.S vaccination and SARS-CoV-2 variants. Whole-study results and caveats: Non-spike TCR breadth did not differ much between vaccine and placebo recipients.

CDR3 size: 15 residues. The germline CDR1 and CDR2 sequences are SGHNT and YENEEA. V was cut by 4 bases and J by 0 bases, with 10 bases left in between. Sample treatment: 19 received Ad26.COV2.S at low or high dose, single or two shots; roughly five received placebo; per-sample allocation not given. The samples were gathered on day 63 after the first injection of vaccine or placebo. The study used a vaccine consisting of an Ad26 vector that expressed Wuhan-strain SARS-CoV-2 spike. Assay used: immunoSEQ multiplex PCR; TCRdb lists only in-frame clones, some missing. There are hundreds of thousands of clones in the sample; roughly 87% occur only once, and 2% to 3% lies in the top ten.

The sequence came from a person between 18 and 65 years old who received the Ad26.COV2.S COVID-19 vaccine or a placebo. This specimen consisted of peripheral blood, obtained in a trial of Ad26.COV2.S vaccine versus placebo. V usage is TRBV11-3 and J usage is TRBJ2-1; D may be TRBD2 (6 bases). The CDR3 nucleotides are TGTGCCAGCAGCTACAGCGGGCCCTCCTACAATGAGCAGTTCTTC. Encoded protein: CASSYSGPSYNEQFF.